One sample yielded the 23 T cell receptor beta chains listed below, sequenced in a study of technical replicates of blood from several donors. Method: immunoSEQ multiplex PCR; TCRdb's copy keeps in-frame clones and lacks some. The sample lists more than 90,000 clones; more than 90% were seen once. Sequenced: T cells isolated from PBMCs. The receptors come from a human donor in good health.

The chain carries TRBV2 and TRBJ2-5; weak D call: TRBD1 (6 bases). The V end was cut by 6 bases, the J end by 3 bases, with 11 bases between. Germline loops: CDR1 SNHLY, CDR2 FYNNEI. The CDR3 spans 13 residues. The CDR3 nucleotides are TGTGCCAGCAGGAGGGGGACCAAAGAGACCCAGTACTTC. Its protein product is CASRRGTKETQYF.

This chain connects TRBV28 to TRBJ1-1; 7 bases align to TRBD1. The CDR3 runs to 14 residues. Germline loops: CDR1 MDHEN, CDR2 SYDVKM. V was clipped by 6 bases and J by 4 bases; unmatched bases: 8. The CDR3 here is CASSLDSGGTEAFF. The CDR3 DNA reads TGTGCCAGCAGCCTCGACTCAGGGGGCACTGAAGCTTTCTTT. Full variable domain (remainder filled in from reference TRBV28 and TRBJ1-1): DVKVTQSSRYLVKRTGEKVFLECVQDMDHENMFWYRQDPGLGLRLIYFSYDVKMKEKGDIPEGYSVSREKKERFSLILESASTNQTSMYLCASSLDSGGTEAFFGQGTRLTVV.

As regards this clone: Germline and junction disagree at one end, which may indicate a read error. The chain is built from TRBV25-1 and TRBJ1-5, with D possibly matching TRBD1 (5 bases). Germline V gene sequence: CDR1 MGHDK, CDR2 SYGVNS. The CDR3 runs 12 residues. The CDR3 sequence: CASSGPGTGVNF. CDR3 DNA: TGTGCCAGCAGTGGCCCGGGGACGGGAGTGAATTTT.

The V gene is TRBV4-2, the J gene TRBJ2-1; the D gene is possibly TRBD1 (5 bases). Germline assignment: CDR1 LGHNA and CDR2 YNFKEQ. V was cut by 6 bases and J by 0 bases, with 12 bases left in between. This CDR3 contains 15 residues. CDR3 nucleotides: TGTGCCAGCAGTCCGGCGACAGACTCCTACAATGAGCAGTTCTTC. Protein: CASSPATDSYNEQFF.

The chain is built from TRBV10-2 and TRBJ1-2; a possible D gene is TRBD1 (5 bases). This CDR3 has 15 residues. In germline, CDR1 is WSHSY, CDR2 SAAADI. The germline V and J ends were trimmed by 0 bases and 4 bases, with 12 bases remaining between them. The CDR3 loop reads CASSESPGLSYGYTF. The CDR3 coding sequence is TGCGCCAGCAGTGAGTCTCCAGGGTTAAGCTATGGCTACACCTTC.

Written as DNA, the CDR3 is TGCGCCAGCAGCCAAGCCCAGGGTGGCACTGAAGCTTTCTTT. This translates into CASSQAQGGTEAFF. The chain has TRBV4-1 and TRBJ1-1; possible D gene TRBD1, 5 bases. CDR3 length: 14 amino acids. The V gene's germline CDR1 is MGHRA and CDR2 YSYEKL. Trimming pared 1 base from V and 4 bases from J, leaving 10 bases between.

In its sample, this clone was seen once. The chain is built from TRBV9 and TRBJ2-3, with D possibly being TRBD2 (7 bases). CDR1 is SGDLS, CDR2 YYNGEE, per germline. CDR3 size: 16 residues. Trimming shortened V by 0 bases and J by 0 bases, and 11 bases separated the two germline ends. As DNA, the CDR3 is TGTGCCAGCAGCGTAGGCGGGGGCCATAGCACAGATACGCAGTATTTT. It translates to CASSVGGGHSTDTQYF.

V is TRBV14 and J is TRBJ1-5, with a tentative D call TRBD1 (5 bases). CDR3 length equals 17 residues. V dropped 1 base and J dropped 3 bases, with 16 bases sitting between them. Germline V gene data show CDR1 as SGHDN and CDR2 as FVKESK. CDR3 amino acids: CASSQVFRDCANQPQHF. The CDR3 DNA reads as TGTGCCAGCAGCCAAGTCTTTAGGGACTGTGCCAATCAGCCCCAGCATTTT.

This chain links TRBV9 with TRBJ2-7; D ambiguous. The V end was cut by 7 bases, the J end by 2 bases, with 16 bases between. The CDR3 is made up of 14 amino acids. Germline CDR1 and CDR2: SGDLS and YYNGEE. The CDR3 sequence: CASAPDTNPYEQYF. The CDR3 region has the DNA TGTGCCAGCGCTCCCGACACCAATCCCTACGAGCAGTACTTC.

V usage is TRBV30 and J usage is TRBJ1-3; TRBD1 is a possible D gene (5 bases). Trimming took 4 bases from V and 2 from J, leaving 15 bases between them. The CDR3 contains 15 residues. The germline V gene encodes CDR1 GTSNPN and CDR2 SVGIG (reference sequence). The CDR3 here is CAWNLMTAPGNTIYF. Here the CDR3 DNA reads TGTGCCTGGAATCTTATGACAGCCCCTGGAAACACCATATATTTT.

The chain combines TRBV7-9 with TRBJ2-5, with D possibly being TRBD1 (5 bases). The germline V gene has CDR1 SEHNR and CDR2 FQNEAQ (reference sequence). The CDR3 loop spans 13 amino acids. The ends were cut back, 5 bases at V and 3 bases at J, with 10 bases in the middle. CDR3 sequence: CASSPQGKETQYF. The CDR3 DNA is TGTGCCAGCAGCCCTCAGGGTAAAGAGACCCAGTACTTC.

The table lists this clone with a count of one. This chain uses TRBV28 with TRBJ2-7, with a weak D call TRBD1 (6 bases). Germline V gene sequence: CDR1 MDHEN, CDR2 SYDVKM. Trimming stripped 5 bases from V and 0 bases from J, with 11 bases between. The CDR3 runs to 14 residues. This chain's CDR3 is CASSLPRGSYEQYF. The CDR3 coding sequence is TGTGCCAGCAGTCTGCCCAGGGGCTCCTACGAGCAGTACTTC.

The CDR3: CATSRDRFDSPLHF. For the CDR3, the DNA is TGTGCCACCAGCAGAGACAGGTTTGATTCACCCCTCCACTTT. The chain uses TRBV15 and TRBJ1-6; D is ambiguous. The CDR3 is 14 amino acids. Germline V gene data show CDR1 as LNHNV and CDR2 as YYDKDF (reference sequence). Trimming left V 0 bases short and J 8 bases short, with 8 bases between.

This chain connects TRBV30 to TRBJ2-7; D call uncertain. The CDR3 has 13 amino acids. V was pared by 5 bases and J by 2 bases, with 13 bases between. Germline-derived CDR1 and CDR2 are GTSNPN and SVGIG (reference sequence). CDR3 region: CAWYNIFTYEQYF. CDR3 bases: TGTGCCTGGTATAACATTTTTACCTACGAGCAGTACTTC. Full variable domain (outside the CDR3, taken from reference TRBV30 and TRBJ2-7): SQTIHQWPATLVQPVGSPLSLECTVEGTSNPNLYWYRQAAGRGLQLLFYSVGIGQISSEVPQNLSASRPQDRQFILSSKKLLLSDSGFYLCAWYNIFTYEQYFGPGTRLTVT.

The gene calls are TRBV27 and TRBJ2-3; 10 bases are a match to TRBD2. CDR1 MNHEY and CDR2 SMNVEV come from the germline V gene (reference sequence). The CDR3 runs 14 residues. V gave up 8 bases and J gave up 5 bases; unmatched junction bases: 7. DNA of the CDR3: TGTGCCAGCCAAGCGGGGGGGAACCAAGATACGCAGTATTTT. This translates into CASQAGGNQDTQYF.

The chain has TRBV20-1 and TRBJ2-1; tentative D call: TRBD1 (6 bases). Trimming took off 2 bases at V and 10 bases at J, with 9 bases between the two ends. Germline loops: CDR1 DFQATT, CDR2 SNEGSKA (reference sequence). The CDR3 covers 11 residues. The CDR3, as DNA: TGCAGTGCTAGAAGGGGGAGAGAGCAGTTCTTC. Protein product: CSARRGREQFF.

The chain joins TRBV14 to TRBJ2-3; D is possibly TRBD1 (5 bases). This CDR3 contains 16 residues. Germline V lookup: CDR1 SGHDN, CDR2 FVKESK. With 1 base removed from V and 9 bases from J, the gap between germline ends came to 20 bases. Here the CDR3 DNA reads TGTGCCAGCAGCCAAGGACCAGACAGTACCATAGGGACGCAGTATTTT. Its translation is CASSQGPDSTIGTQYF.

This clone showed up just once. The chain links TRBV6-5 to TRBJ2-2; 8 bases are a match to TRBD1. This CDR3 comprises 16 residues. The germline gives CDR1 MNHEY, CDR2 SVGAGI. The V gene end was trimmed by 2 bases and the J gene end by 4 bases; junction bases not matched to a gene: 6. CDR3 protein: CASSYTTGVPTGELFF. CDR3 coding DNA: TGTGCCAGCAGTTACACGACAGGGGTCCCCACCGGGGAGCTGTTTTTT.

DNA for the CDR3: TGTGCCAGCCGGAGGAGCAATCAGCCCCAGCATTTT. It translates to CASRRSNQPQHF. The chain links TRBV27 to TRBJ1-5; D not certain. The CDR3 is 12 residues long. Trimming left V 8 bases short and J 1 base short, with 6 bases between. Germline V gene lookup returns CDR1 MNHEY and CDR2 SMNVEV (reference sequence).

The gene calls are TRBV5-1 and TRBJ1-4, with 8 bases fitting TRBD1. V lost 3 bases, J lost 0 bases, and 7 bases stayed unmatched. Germline assignment: CDR1 SGHRS and CDR2 YFSETQ. This CDR3 spans 17 amino acids. The CDR3: CASSSDRGYATNEKLFF. CDR3 in DNA: TGCGCCAGCAGCTCCGACAGGGGCTACGCAACTAATGAAAAACTGTTTTTT.

V usage is TRBV2 and J usage is TRBJ1-5; unclear D gene. This CDR3 has 15 amino acids. Germline assignment: CDR1 SNHLY and CDR2 FYNNEI. V lost 2 bases and J 0 bases, leaving 8 bases between the germline ends. The chain's CDR3 is CASSEFSYSNQPQHF. CDR3 sequence (DNA): TGTGCCAGCAGTGAATTCAGTTATAGCAATCAGCCCCAGCATTTT.

J is TRBJ2-7 and V is TRBV7-6; TRBD1 matches 7 bases. The trim removed 1 base at V and 2 bases at J, leaving 5 bases unmatched. Looked up from germline, CDR1 is SGHVS and CDR2 is FNYEAQ. CDR3 size: 15 residues. This chain's CDR3 is CASSLGWDRAYEQYF. The DNA of the CDR3 is TGTGCCAGCAGCTTAGGATGGGACAGAGCCTACGAGCAGTACTTC.

The V call is TRBV11-3, the J call TRBJ2-3, with a tentative D call TRBD2 (6 bases). CDR3 length: 16 residues. Germline assignment: CDR1 SGHNT and CDR2 YENEEA. Trimming removed 5 bases at V and 0 bases at J, with 15 bases between. CDR3 amino acids: CASSGPGVPSTDTQYF. The DNA of the CDR3 is TGTGCCAGCAGCGGGCCGGGAGTACCTAGCACAGATACGCAGTATTTT.